This entry features one TCR beta chain sequence. The target antigen is unknown. The CDR3 goes on 3 residues after the read ends, and that part is filled in from the germline J gene. This sample stems from a study of T cells in women clearing cervical HPV infection. Germline loops: CDR1 SSHAT, CDR2 FNYEAQ (reference sequence). Unmatched junction bases numbered 6, after V lost 5 bases and J lost 4 bases. This CDR3 region has 14 residues. Some clones are missing from TCRdb's copy, which holds only in-frame ones; the method was immunoSEQ multiplex PCR. The sample yields about 26,000 clones, of which the top ten take up about 3.7%. Findings and limits, study-wide: Associations may precede or follow infection; HPV-specific or memory T cells were not isolated.

The sequence came from a woman aged 18-69 years with a cervical HPV16 infection that either progressed to CIN3+ or cleared (not recorded which). V is TRBV7-7 and J is TRBJ2-5; 8 nucleotides match TRBD2. The sample was blood buffy coat. CDR3 DNA, as far as it was read: TGTGCCAGCAGCCCCCGACTAGCGTTAGAGACC. Encoded protein: CASSPRLALET. The entire CDR3 protein is CASSPRLALETQYF. The full variable domain, in which reference TRBV7-7 and TRBJ2-5 provide the parts outside the CDR3, is GAGVSQSPRYKVTKRGQDVTLRCDPISSHATLYWYQQALGQGPEFLTYFNYEAQPDKSGLPSDRFSAERPEGSISTLTIQRTEQRDSAMYRCASSPRLALETQYFGPGTRLLVL.